This T cell receptor beta chain was captured by sequencing in a study of PD-1 blockade in classical Hodgkin lymphoma. Study context: Administration of nivolumab to patients was at 3 mg/kg intravenously every 2 weeks.

Regarding the study as a whole: TCR diversity at baseline was reported to be reduced in newly diagnosed patients relative to healthy donors.

Germline CDR1 SQVTM, CDR2 ANQGSEA. This CDR3 has 13 residues. Trimming took 4 bases from V and 7 from J; bases not matched to a gene: 7. No patient escaped relapse after autologous stem cell transplantation, and brentuximab vedotin exposure varied. This clone appeared a single time. The antigen is unknown. Clones were read by immunoSEQ multiplex PCR, and TCRdb kept only the in-frame ones, dropping some. Of 29,000 or so clones detected, 70% to 75% appear once; the ten largest clones hold more than 2.5%. The sequencing here drew on peripheral blood mononuclear cells (PBMCs), taken before the second cycle of nivolumab. The TCR sequence derives from a human donor with classical Hodgkin lymphoma. V and J are TRBV29-1 and TRBJ2-1; 7 bases line up with TRBD2. CDR3 loop: CSVVGPRENEQFF. As DNA, the CDR3 is TGCAGCGTTGTAGGGCCGCGGGAGAATGAGCAGTTCTTC.